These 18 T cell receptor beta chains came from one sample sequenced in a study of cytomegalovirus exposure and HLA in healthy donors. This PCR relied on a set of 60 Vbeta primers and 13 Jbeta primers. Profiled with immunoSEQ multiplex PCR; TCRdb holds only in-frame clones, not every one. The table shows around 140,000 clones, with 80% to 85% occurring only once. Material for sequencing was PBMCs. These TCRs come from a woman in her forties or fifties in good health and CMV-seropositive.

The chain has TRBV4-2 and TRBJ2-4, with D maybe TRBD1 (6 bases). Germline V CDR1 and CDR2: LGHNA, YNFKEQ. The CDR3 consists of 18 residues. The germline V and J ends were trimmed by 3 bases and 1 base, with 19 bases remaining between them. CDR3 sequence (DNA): TGTGCCAGCAGCCAGATAGGGGGAGAAGTATATGCCAAAAACATTCAGTACTTC. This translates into CASSQIGGEVYAKNIQYF.

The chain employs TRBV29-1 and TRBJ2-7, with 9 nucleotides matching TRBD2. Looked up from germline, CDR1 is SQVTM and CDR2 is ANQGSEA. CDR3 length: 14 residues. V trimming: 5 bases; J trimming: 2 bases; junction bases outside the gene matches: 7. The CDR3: CSVRLAERTYEQYF. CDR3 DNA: TGCAGCGTTAGACTAGCGGAACGTACCTACGAGCAGTACTTC.

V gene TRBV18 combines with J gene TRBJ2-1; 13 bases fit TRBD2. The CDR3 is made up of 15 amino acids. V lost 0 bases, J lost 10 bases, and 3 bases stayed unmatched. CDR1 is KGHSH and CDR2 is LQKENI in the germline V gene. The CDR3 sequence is CASSPPGLAGDEQFF. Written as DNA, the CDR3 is TGTGCCAGCTCACCACCAGGACTAGCGGGAGACGAGCAGTTCTTC.

The CDR3 DNA is TGTGCCAGCAGCTTCACCGGGACTAGCGGGGATGGCTACGAGCAGTACTTC. Its protein product is CASSFTGTSGDGYEQYF. The chain combines TRBV7-3 with TRBJ2-7, with 13 bases aligning to TRBD2. The V gene end was trimmed by 3 bases and the J gene end by 3 bases; junction bases not matched to a gene: 8. From germline, CDR1 is SGHTA and CDR2 FQGTGA. CDR3 length: 17 amino acids.

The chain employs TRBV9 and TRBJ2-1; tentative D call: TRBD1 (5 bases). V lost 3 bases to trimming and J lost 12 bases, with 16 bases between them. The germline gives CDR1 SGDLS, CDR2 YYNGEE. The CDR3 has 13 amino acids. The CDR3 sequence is CASSGQGMVGQFF. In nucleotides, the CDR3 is TGTGCCAGCAGCGGTCAGGGAATGGTCGGGCAGTTCTTC.

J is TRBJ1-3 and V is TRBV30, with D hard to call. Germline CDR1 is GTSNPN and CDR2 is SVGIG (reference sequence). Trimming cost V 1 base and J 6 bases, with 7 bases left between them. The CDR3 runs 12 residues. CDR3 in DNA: TGTGCCTGGAGTGGGGCGACAAACACCATATATTTT. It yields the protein CAWSGATNTIYF.

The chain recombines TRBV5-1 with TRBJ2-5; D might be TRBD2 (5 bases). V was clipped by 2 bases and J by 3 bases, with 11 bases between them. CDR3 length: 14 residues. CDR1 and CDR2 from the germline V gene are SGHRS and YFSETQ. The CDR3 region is CASSFQDGEETQYF. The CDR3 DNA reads TGCGCCAGCAGCTTTCAGGACGGGGAAGAGACCCAGTACTTC.

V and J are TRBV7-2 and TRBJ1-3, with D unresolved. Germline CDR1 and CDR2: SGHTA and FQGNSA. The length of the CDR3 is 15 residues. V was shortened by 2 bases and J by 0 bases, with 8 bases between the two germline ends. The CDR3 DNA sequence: TGTGCCAGCAGCTTACTACAGTACTCTGGAAACACCATATATTTT. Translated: CASSLLQYSGNTIYF.

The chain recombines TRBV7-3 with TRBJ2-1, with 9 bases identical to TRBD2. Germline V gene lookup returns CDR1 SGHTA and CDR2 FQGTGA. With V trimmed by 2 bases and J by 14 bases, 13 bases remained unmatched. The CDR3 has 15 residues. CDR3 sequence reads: CASSLEFGRGGLKFF. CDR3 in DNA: TGTGCCAGCAGCTTAGAATTTGGGCGGGGGGGCCTAAAGTTCTTC. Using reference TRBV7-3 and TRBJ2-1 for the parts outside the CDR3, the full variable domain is GAGVSQTPSNKVTEKGKYVELRCDPISGHTALYWYRQSLGQGPEFLIYFQGTGAADDSGLPNDRFFAVRPEGSVSTLKIQRTERGDSAVYLCASSLEFGRGGLKFFGPGTRLTVL.

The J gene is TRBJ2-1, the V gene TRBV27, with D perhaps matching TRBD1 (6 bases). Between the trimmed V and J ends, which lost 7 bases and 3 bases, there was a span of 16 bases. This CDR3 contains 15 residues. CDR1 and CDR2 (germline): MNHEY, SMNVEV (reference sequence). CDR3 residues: CASNGAGDVYNEQFF. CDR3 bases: TGTGCCAGCAACGGGGCAGGGGATGTCTACAATGAGCAGTTCTTC.

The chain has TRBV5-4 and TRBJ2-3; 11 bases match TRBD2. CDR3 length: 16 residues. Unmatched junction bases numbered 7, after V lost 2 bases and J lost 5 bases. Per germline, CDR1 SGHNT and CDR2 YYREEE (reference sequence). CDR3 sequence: CASSFGALAGEDTQYF. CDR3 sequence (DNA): TGTGCCAGCAGCTTTGGCGCACTAGCGGGAGAAGATACGCAGTATTTT.

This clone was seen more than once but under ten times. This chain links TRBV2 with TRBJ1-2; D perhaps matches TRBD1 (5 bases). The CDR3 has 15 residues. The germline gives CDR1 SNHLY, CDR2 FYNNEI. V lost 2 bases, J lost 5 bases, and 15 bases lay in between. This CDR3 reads CASSESFGTEYGYTF. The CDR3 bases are TGTGCCAGCAGTGAAAGTTTCGGGACTGAGTATGGCTACACCTTC.

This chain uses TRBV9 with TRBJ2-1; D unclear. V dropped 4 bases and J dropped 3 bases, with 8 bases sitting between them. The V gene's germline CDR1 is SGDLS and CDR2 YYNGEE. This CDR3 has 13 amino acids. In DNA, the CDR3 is TGTGCCAGCAGCTCAGACTTCTACAATGAGCAGTTCTTC. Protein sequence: CASSSDFYNEQFF.

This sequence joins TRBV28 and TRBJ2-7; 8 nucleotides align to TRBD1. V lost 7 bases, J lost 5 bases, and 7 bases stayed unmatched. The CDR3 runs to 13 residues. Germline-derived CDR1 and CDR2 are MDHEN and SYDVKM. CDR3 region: CASTRQGKDEQYF. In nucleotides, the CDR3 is TGTGCCAGCACCCGACAGGGGAAAGACGAGCAGTACTTC.

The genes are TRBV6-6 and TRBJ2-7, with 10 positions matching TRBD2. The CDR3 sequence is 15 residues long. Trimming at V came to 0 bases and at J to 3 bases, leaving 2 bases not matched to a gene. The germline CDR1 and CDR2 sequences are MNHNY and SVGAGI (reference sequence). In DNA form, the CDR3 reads TGTGCCAGCAGTTACTCACTAGCGGGAAACTACGAGCAGTACTTC. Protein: CASSYSLAGNYEQYF.

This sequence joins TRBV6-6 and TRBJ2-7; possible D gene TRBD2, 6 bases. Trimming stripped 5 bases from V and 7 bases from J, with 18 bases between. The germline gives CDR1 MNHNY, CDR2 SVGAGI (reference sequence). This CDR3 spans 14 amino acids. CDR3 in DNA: TGTGCCAGCAGTCCCCCCGGGGGAGTGGGGGAGCAGTACTTC. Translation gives CASSPPGGVGEQYF.

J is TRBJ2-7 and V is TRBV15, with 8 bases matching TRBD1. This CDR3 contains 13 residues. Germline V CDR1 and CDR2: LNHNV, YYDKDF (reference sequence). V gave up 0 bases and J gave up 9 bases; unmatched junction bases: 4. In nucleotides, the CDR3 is TGTGCCACCAGCAGAGAGGTACAGGGGGTGCAGTACTTC. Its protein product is CATSREVQGVQYF.

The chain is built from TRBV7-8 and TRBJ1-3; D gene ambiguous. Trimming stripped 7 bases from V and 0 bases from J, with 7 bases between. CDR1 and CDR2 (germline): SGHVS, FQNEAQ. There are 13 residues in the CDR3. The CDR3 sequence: CASKFSSGNTIYF. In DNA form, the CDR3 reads TGTGCCAGCAAATTCAGCTCTGGAAACACCATATATTTT.